These 20 T cell receptor beta chains came from one sample sequenced in a study of T cell changes during pregnancy in multiple sclerosis. The table came from immunoSEQ multiplex PCR; TCRdb's copy has only in-frame clones and leaves some out. The sample records around 100,000 clones, about 94% being singletons. The sequencing used peripheral blood, collected in the third trimester of pregnancy. These receptors were collected from a female donor with multiple sclerosis, enrolled in a pregnancy study.

The CDR3 sequence is CASSRRDFREQFF. For the CDR3, the DNA is TGTGCCAGCAGTCGAAGGGACTTTAGGGAGCAGTTCTTC. The chain recombines TRBV27 with TRBJ2-1, with D possibly being TRBD2 (6 bases). The CDR3 is 13 residues long. The germline gives CDR1 MNHEY, CDR2 SMNVEV (reference sequence). V lost 5 bases to trimming and J lost 10 bases, with 15 bases between them.

This clone was seen a handful of times. This chain connects TRBV6-5 to TRBJ1-2; 10 bases line up with TRBD1. Germline-derived CDR1 and CDR2 are MNHEY and SVGAGI. The CDR3 length is 14 residues. V trimming: 6 bases; J trimming: 2 bases; junction bases outside the gene matches: 3. CDR3 in amino acids: CASRPGQGNYGYTF. CDR3 DNA: TGTGCCAGCAGGCCGGGACAGGGGAACTATGGCTACACCTTC.

The V and J genes are TRBV5-6 and TRBJ2-3, with 7 bases identical to TRBD2. This CDR3 is built from 16 residues. V was pared by 0 bases and J by 2 bases, with 6 bases of the junction left unmatched. Germline loops: CDR1 SGHDT, CDR2 YYEEEE. The CDR3 sequence: CASSLVGAGNTDTQYF. The CDR3 DNA reads as TGTGCCAGCAGCTTGGTGGGAGCGGGGAACACAGATACGCAGTATTTT. Complete variable domain (other parts from reference TRBV5-6 and TRBJ2-3): DAGVTQSPTHLIKTRGQQVTLRCSPKSGHDTVSWYQQALGQGPQFIFQYYEEEERQRGNFPDRFSGHQFPNYSSELNVNALLLGDSALYLCASSLVGAGNTDTQYFGPGTRLTVL.

The chain uses TRBV7-6 and TRBJ1-2; 11 nucleotides align to TRBD1. Germline V CDR1 and CDR2: SGHVS, FNYEAQ. The CDR3 length is 14 residues. The V gene end was trimmed by 4 bases and the J gene end by 8 bases; junction bases not matched to a gene: 6. The CDR3 DNA is TGTGCCAGCAGCTCCGGACAGGGGGCTTGGGGCTACACCTTC. Amino acids: CASSSGQGAWGYTF.

Here the CDR3 reads CASSPRGYEQYF. The CDR3 nucleotides read TGTGCCAGCAGCCCAAGGGGCTACGAGCAGTACTTC. This chain uses TRBV9 with TRBJ2-7; D may be TRBD1 (5 bases). Between the trimmed V and J ends, which lost 4 bases and 3 bases, there was a span of 8 bases. The CDR3 covers 12 residues. Germline-derived CDR1 and CDR2 are SGDLS and YYNGEE.

The rearrangement joins TRBV5-1 to TRBJ2-1; TRBD2 aligns across 14 bases. The CDR3 has 15 residues. Per germline, CDR1 SGHRS and CDR2 YFSETQ. J lost 8 bases, V lost 4 bases, and 5 bases had no gene match. The CDR3: CASSLGLAGGDEQFF. The CDR3 DNA reads as TGCGCCAGCAGCCTAGGACTAGCGGGAGGAGATGAGCAGTTCTTC.

This clone showed up just a few times. This chain joins TRBV7-9 and TRBJ2-1; maybe TRBD2 (5 bases). Germline V lookup: CDR1 SEHNR, CDR2 FQNEAQ (reference sequence). The CDR3 consists of 12 residues. V gave up 3 bases and J gave up 10 bases, with 10 bases separating them. CDR3 sequence (DNA): TGTGCCAGCAGCTTCTCGGGGAACGAGCAGTTCTTC. Amino acids: CASSFSGNEQFF.

The V and J genes are TRBV6-1 and TRBJ1-2; 11 bases line up with TRBD1. With 6 bases clipped from V and 7 bases from J, the junction kept 10 bases outside the gene matches. Germline V CDR1 and CDR2: MNHNS, SASEGT. This CDR3 has 15 residues. The CDR3 spells CASRGWTGGSGGYTF. The DNA for the CDR3 is TGTGCCAGCAGGGGCTGGACAGGGGGCTCAGGTGGCTACACCTTC.

The V call is TRBV28, the J call TRBJ2-4; 10 bases align to TRBD2. After removal of 3 bases from V and 8 bases from J, the junction contained 13 bases not matched to a gene. Per germline, CDR1 MDHEN and CDR2 SYDVKM. The CDR3 extends over 17 amino acids. The CDR3 is CASSFQLAGLGEDIQYF. The CDR3 DNA follows: TGTGCCAGCAGTTTCCAACTAGCGGGATTGGGGGAAGACATTCAGTACTTC. Full variable domain (outside the CDR3, taken from reference TRBV28 and TRBJ2-4): DVKVTQSSRYLVKRTGEKVFLECVQDMDHENMFWYRQDPGLGLRLIYFSYDVKMKEKGDIPEGYSVSREKKERFSLILESASTNQTSMYLCASSFQLAGLGEDIQYFGAGTRLSVL.

CDR3 nucleotides: TGTGCCATCTCTCCTAACTATGGCTACACCTTC. It translates to CAISPNYGYTF. This chain links TRBV10-3 with TRBJ1-2; no reliable D call. V was shortened by 8 bases and J by 0 bases, with 4 bases between the two germline ends. This CDR3 has 11 amino acids. Per germline, CDR1 ENHRY and CDR2 SYGVKD.

The count of this clone is one. V usage is TRBV7-9 and J usage is TRBJ1-5; no clear D gene. CDR3 length: 13 residues. Germline CDR1 is SEHNR and CDR2 is FQNEAQ (reference sequence). Between the trimmed V and J ends, which lost 3 bases and 0 bases, there was a span of 3 bases. CDR3 amino acids: CASSFSSNQPQHF. CDR3 in DNA: TGTGCCAGCAGCTTTAGTAGCAATCAGCCCCAGCATTTT.

This clone was recorded once. This chain connects TRBV5-6 to TRBJ1-5, with a weak D call TRBD1 (5 bases). Trimming stripped 2 bases from V and 5 bases from J, with 14 bases between. The germline gives CDR1 SGHDT, CDR2 YYEEEE. The CDR3 is 15 amino acids. For the CDR3, the DNA is TGTGCCAGCAGCTTTGGGCCTGCAGGGTATCAGCCCCAGCATTTT. Protein sequence: CASSFGPAGYQPQHF.

V gene TRBV7-6 combines with J gene TRBJ1-5; no clear D gene. Trimming pared 1 base from V and 1 base from J, leaving 5 bases between. CDR3 length: 14 residues. Per germline, CDR1 SGHVS and CDR2 FNYEAQ. The CDR3 DNA reads TGTGCCAGCAGCTTAGGGCCGAGCAATCAGCCCCAGCATTTT. As protein: CASSLGPSNQPQHF.

The chain joins TRBV5-5 to TRBJ1-3; 9 bases align to TRBD1. The CDR3 extends over 18 amino acids. Germline CDR1 is SGHKS and CDR2 is YYEKEE (reference sequence). Trimming cost V 0 bases and J 4 bases; bases outside gene matches: 11. Here the CDR3 reads CASSLAPPGQGLGNTIYF. The CDR3 nucleotides read TGTGCCAGCAGCTTGGCCCCGCCGGGACAGGGTCTCGGAAACACCATATATTTT. Using reference TRBV5-5 and TRBJ1-3 for the parts outside the CDR3, the full variable domain is DAGVTQSPTHLIKTRGQQVTLRCSPISGHKSVSWYQQVLGQGPQFIFQYYEKEERGRGNFPDRFSARQFPNYSSELNVNALLLGDSALYLCASSLAPPGQGLGNTIYFGEGSWLTVV.

V usage is TRBV10-3 and J usage is TRBJ1-5; tentative D call: TRBD1 (6 bases). The V gene lost 6 bases and the J gene lost 0 bases, with 9 bases spanning the gap. Germline values: CDR1 ENHRY, CDR2 SYGVKD. This CDR3 is 14 amino acids long. CDR3 in DNA: TGTGCCATCAGAGCAGGGGATAGCAATCAGCCCCAGCATTTT. Translating gives CAIRAGDSNQPQHF.

The V call is TRBV10-3, the J call TRBJ2-7, with D possibly TRBD1 on 7 matching bases. V gave up 8 bases and J gave up 2 bases, with 13 bases separating them. Germline V lookup: CDR1 ENHRY, CDR2 SYGVKD. The CDR3 is 13 residues long. The CDR3 sequence is CAIGRGATYEQYF. Here the CDR3 DNA reads TGTGCCATCGGCAGGGGGGCGACCTACGAGCAGTACTTC.

The V gene is TRBV10-3, the J gene TRBJ1-2; the match to TRBD1 covers 11 bases. The CDR3 contains 15 residues. Germline CDR1 and CDR2: ENHRY and SYGVKD. The V and J ends lost 4 bases and 4 bases, in that order; junction bases with no gene match: 5. The CDR3 spells CAISAGTGGGYGYTF. CDR3 DNA: TGTGCCATCAGTGCCGGGACAGGGGGTGGCTATGGCTACACCTTC.

The CDR3 reads CASSRTGEGKAFF. CDR3 bases: TGTGCCAGCAGCAGGACAGGTGAAGGGAAAGCTTTCTTT. V is TRBV5-5 and J is TRBJ1-1; 7 nucleotides align to TRBD1. With V trimmed by 4 bases and J by 9 bases, 9 bases remained unmatched. Germline V gene data show CDR1 as SGHKS and CDR2 as YYEKEE (reference sequence). This CDR3 is built from 13 residues.

V is TRBV19 and J is TRBJ1-2; D ambiguous. The CDR3 has 14 amino acids. Trimming stripped 0 bases from V and 7 bases from J, with 12 bases between. CDR1 is LNHDA and CDR2 is SQIVND in the germline V gene (reference sequence). CDR3 sequence: CASSIDPPGGGYTF. The DNA for the CDR3 is TGTGCCAGTAGTATAGACCCTCCCGGCGGTGGCTACACCTTC.

The CDR3 coding sequence is TGTGCCAGCAGCTTAGTATCGAGCAATCAGCCCCAGCATTTT. This encodes CASSLVSSNQPQHF. The chain is built from TRBV7-2 and TRBJ1-5, with no clear D. Trimming removed 1 base at V and 1 base at J, with 5 bases between. The CDR3 is 14 amino acids. Germline V gene lookup returns CDR1 SGHTA and CDR2 FQGNSA.